These T cell receptor beta chains were read from a single sample in a study of vaccination effects on CD4 cells after COVID-19. Data came from immunoSEQ multiplex PCR; TCRdb stores just in-frame clones and leaves some out. Among 71,000 or so clones listed, 65% to 85% were seen once. Antigen specificity for these receptors is unknown. The sample was CD4+ T cells from PBMCs cultured with HCoV-OC43 spike peptides, taken before COVID-19 vaccination. These receptor sequences come from a human donor who received a COVID-19 vaccine. Both conserved end residues are part of each CDR3. D genes are given only for firm matches. A row's size may be missing; if present it is once, few, many or a size class.

D gene: -
J gene: TRBJ2-1
CDR3 length: 17
clone size: -
V gene: TRBV12-5
CDR3 protein: CASGLATGTVKYNEQFF
CDR3 DNA: TGTGCTAGTGGTTTGGCCACCGGGACGGTGAAATACAATGAGCAGTTCTTC

D gene: -
J gene: TRBJ2-1
CDR3 length: 16
clone size: -
V gene: TRBV28
CDR3 protein: CASSLGDTASYNEQFF
CDR3 DNA: TGTGCCAGCAGTTTAGGGGACACAGCCTCTTACAATGAGCAGTTCTTC

D gene: TRBD1
J gene: TRBJ1-4
CDR3 length: 14
clone size: -
V gene: TRBV29-1
CDR3 protein: CSVLGQGGNEKLFF
CDR3 DNA: TGCAGCGTATTGGGACAGGGAGGCAATGAAAAACTGTTTTTT

D gene: -
J gene: TRBJ1-1
CDR3 length: 13
clone size: -
V gene: TRBV7-3
CDR3 protein: CASSLTGETEAFF
CDR3 DNA: TGTGCCAGCAGCTTAACAGGGGAAACTGAAGCTTTCTTT

D gene: -
J gene: TRBJ2-3
CDR3 length: 14
clone size: -
V gene: TRBV30
CDR3 protein: CACSRVTLTDTQYF
CDR3 DNA: TGTGCCTGTTCTAGGGTAACATTAACAGATACGCAGTATTTT

D gene: -
J gene: TRBJ1-5
CDR3 length: 15
clone size: once
V gene: TRBV6-5
CDR3 protein: CASSRASGGGQPQHF
CDR3 DNA: TGTGCCAGCAGCAGGGCGTCGGGGGGAGGTCAGCCCCAGCATTTT

D gene: -
J gene: TRBJ1-1
CDR3 length: 13
clone size: -
V gene: TRBV4-1
CDR3 protein: CASSQDRMTEAFF
CDR3 DNA: TGCGCCAGCAGCCAAGACAGGATGACTGAAGCTTTCTTT

D gene: -
J gene: TRBJ2-3
CDR3 length: 13
clone size: -
V gene: TRBV7-3
CDR3 protein: CASSPQGKDTQYF
CDR3 DNA: TGTGCCAGCAGCCCCCAAGGGAAGGATACGCAGTATTTT

D gene: -
J gene: TRBJ1-3
CDR3 length: 15
clone size: -
V gene: TRBV18
CDR3 protein: CASSPYGGVGDTIYF
CDR3 DNA: TGTGCCAGCTCACCATACGGGGGAGTCGGTGACACCATATATTTT

D gene: -
J gene: TRBJ2-5
CDR3 length: 16
clone size: -
V gene: TRBV7-8
CDR3 protein: CASSSSALTGRETQYF
CDR3 DNA: TGTGCCAGCAGCTCCAGCGCTCTGACGGGCCGAGAGACCCAGTACTTC

D gene: -
J gene: TRBJ1-1
CDR3 length: 13
clone size: -
V gene: TRBV6-1
CDR3 protein: CASSEQVRTEAFF
CDR3 DNA: TGTGCCAGCAGTGAACAGGTCCGCACTGAAGCTTTCTTT

D gene: -
J gene: TRBJ1-3
CDR3 length: 17
clone size: -
V gene: TRBV11-3
CDR3 protein: CASSLEDTFNSGNTIYF
CDR3 DNA: TGTGCCAGCAGCTTAGAGGACACCTTTAACTCTGGAAACACCATATATTTT

D gene: TRBD2
J gene: TRBJ2-3
CDR3 length: 14
clone size: -
V gene: TRBV5-5
CDR3 protein: CASSLAGGPDTQYF
CDR3 DNA: TGTGCCAGCAGCTTAGCGGGGGGGCCAGATACGCAGTATTTT

D gene: -
J gene: TRBJ1-2
CDR3 length: 14
clone size: -
V gene: TRBV27
CDR3 protein: CASSFRNSKRGYTF
CDR3 DNA: TGTGCCAGCAGTTTTCGTAACAGTAAGAGGGGCTACACCTTC

D gene: -
J gene: TRBJ1-2
CDR3 length: 12
clone size: -
V gene: TRBV6-5
CDR3 protein: CAVTGGSYGYTF
CDR3 DNA: TGTGCCGTTACTGGGGGCAGCTATGGCTACACCTTC

D gene: -
J gene: TRBJ1-5
CDR3 length: 13
clone size: -
V gene: TRBV18
CDR3 protein: CAATTGSNQPQHF
CDR3 DNA: TGTGCCGCAACAACCGGGAGCAATCAGCCCCAGCATTTT

D gene: -
J gene: TRBJ2-2
CDR3 length: 14
clone size: -
V gene: TRBV5-1
CDR3 protein: CASSQGTETGELFF
CDR3 DNA: TGCGCCAGCAGCCAAGGGACGGAAACCGGGGAGCTGTTTTTT

D gene: TRBD1
J gene: TRBJ2-1
CDR3 length: 14
clone size: few
V gene: TRBV29-1
CDR3 protein: CSGHPGTGGNEQFF
CDR3 DNA: TGCAGCGGCCATCCCGGGACAGGGGGCAATGAGCAGTTCTTC

D gene: TRBD1
J gene: TRBJ1-1
CDR3 length: 13
clone size: -
V gene: TRBV11-1
CDR3 protein: CASSTGQHTEAFF
CDR3 DNA: TGTGCCAGCAGCACGGGACAGCACACTGAAGCTTTCTTT

D gene: TRBD1
J gene: TRBJ2-6
CDR3 length: 17
clone size: -
V gene: TRBV9
CDR3 protein: CASSVGGQGSGANVLTF
CDR3 DNA: TGTGCCAGCAGCGTAGGGGGACAGGGCTCTGGGGCCAACGTCCTGACTTTC

D gene: -
J gene: TRBJ1-2
CDR3 length: 13
clone size: few
V gene: TRBV10-3
CDR3 protein: CAISEGAGYGYTF
CDR3 DNA: TGTGCCATCAGTGAGGGGGCGGGCTATGGCTACACCTTC

D gene: -
J gene: TRBJ1-1
CDR3 length: 15
clone size: -
V gene: TRBV5-1
CDR3 protein: CASSWGGTSITEAFF
CDR3 DNA: TGCGCCAGCAGCTGGGGGGGGACTAGTATAACTGAAGCTTTCTTT

D gene: -
J gene: TRBJ1-6
CDR3 length: 14
clone size: -
V gene: TRBV11-2
CDR3 protein: CASSQDRAASPLHF
CDR3 DNA: TGTGCCAGCAGCCAAGACAGAGCTGCTTCACCCCTCCACTTT

D gene: TRBD1
J gene: TRBJ1-5
CDR3 length: 13
clone size: once
V gene: TRBV11-2
CDR3 protein: CASSSWTGQPQHF
CDR3 DNA: TGTGCCAGCAGCTCGTGGACAGGTCAGCCCCAGCATTTT

D gene: -
J gene: TRBJ1-2
CDR3 length: 13
clone size: -
V gene: TRBV28
CDR3 protein: CASNQGANYGYTF
CDR3 DNA: TGTGCCAGCAACCAGGGAGCTAACTATGGCTACACCTTC

D gene: TRBD2
J gene: TRBJ2-3
CDR3 length: 14
clone size: -
V gene: TRBV13
CDR3 protein: CASSLQGLPDTQYF
CDR3 DNA: TGTGCCAGCAGCTTACAGGGACTACCCGATACGCAGTATTTT

D gene: TRBD2
J gene: TRBJ2-5
CDR3 length: 16
clone size: once
V gene: TRBV7-7
CDR3 protein: CASSSGLAGGKETQYF
CDR3 DNA: TGTGCCAGCAGCTCTGGACTAGCGGGGGGGAAAGAGACCCAGTACTTC

D gene: -
J gene: TRBJ1-5
CDR3 length: 15
clone size: -
V gene: TRBV28
CDR3 protein: CASSLMRQLSRPQHF
CDR3 DNA: TGTGCCAGCAGTTTAATGAGGCAGCTAAGTAGGCCCCAGCATTTT

D gene: -
J gene: TRBJ2-6
CDR3 length: 15
clone size: -
V gene: TRBV7-2
CDR3 protein: CASSSREAGANVLTF
CDR3 DNA: TGTGCCAGCAGCTCCAGGGAGGCTGGGGCCAACGTCCTGACTTTC

D gene: -
J gene: TRBJ2-3
CDR3 length: 14
clone size: -
V gene: TRBV29-1
CDR3 protein: CSVERGLGSNTQYF
CDR3 DNA: TGCAGCGTTGAACGAGGGCTAGGAAGTAATACGCAGTATTTT

D gene: TRBD2
J gene: TRBJ2-3
CDR3 length: 17
clone size: -
V gene: TRBV5-6
CDR3 protein: CASSLNWRGGTTDTQYF
CDR3 DNA: TGTGCCAGCAGCTTGAATTGGCGGGGGGGAACCACAGATACGCAGTATTTT

D gene: TRBD1
J gene: TRBJ1-1
CDR3 length: 14
clone size: few
V gene: TRBV5-1
CDR3 protein: CASSATGLNTEAFF
CDR3 DNA: TGCGCCAGCAGCGCGACAGGGCTTAACACTGAAGCTTTCTTT

D gene: -
J gene: TRBJ2-1
CDR3 length: 16
clone size: -
V gene: TRBV6-1
CDR3 protein: CASSENAANSYNEQFF
CDR3 DNA: TGTGCCAGCAGTGAAAACGCGGCCAACTCCTACAATGAGCAGTTCTTC

D gene: -
J gene: TRBJ1-6
CDR3 length: 13
clone size: once
V gene: TRBV7-2
CDR3 protein: CASSMDSNSPLHF
CDR3 DNA: TGTGCCAGCAGCATGGACAGTAATTCACCCCTCCACTTT

D gene: -
J gene: TRBJ1-6
CDR3 length: 14
clone size: few
V gene: TRBV12-5
CDR3 protein: CASGLGGTNSPLHF
CDR3 DNA: TGTGCTAGTGGTTTGGGTGGGACCAATTCACCCCTCCACTTT

D gene: -
J gene: TRBJ1-6
CDR3 length: 15
clone size: -
V gene: TRBV19
CDR3 protein: CASSAPGRLNSPLHF
CDR3 DNA: TGTGCCAGTAGTGCTCCGGGACGGCTTAATTCACCCCTCCACTTT

D gene: -
J gene: TRBJ2-3
CDR3 length: 15
clone size: -
V gene: TRBV6-6
CDR3 protein: CASSYRAGSTDTQYF
CDR3 DNA: TGTGCCAGCAGTTACAGGGCAGGTTCCACAGATACGCAGTATTTT

D gene: -
J gene: TRBJ2-3
CDR3 length: 13
clone size: -
V gene: TRBV7-3
CDR3 protein: CASSFGITDTQYF
CDR3 DNA: TGTGCCAGCAGCTTTGGGATCACAGATACGCAGTATTTT

D gene: -
J gene: TRBJ2-2
CDR3 length: 15
clone size: few
V gene: TRBV6-2/TRBV6-3
CDR3 protein: CASSRDGTDTGELFF
CDR3 DNA: TGTGCCAGCAGCCGGGATGGCACGGACACCGGGGAGCTGTTTTTT

D gene: TRBD2
J gene: TRBJ2-1
CDR3 length: 19
clone size: -
V gene: TRBV4-1
CDR3 protein: CASSQGPSLAGGLFNEQFF
CDR3 DNA: TGCGCCAGCAGCCAAGGCCCCAGTCTAGCGGGGGGGCTATTCAATGAGCAGTTCTTC

D gene: TRBD2
J gene: TRBJ2-3
CDR3 length: 14
clone size: -
V gene: TRBV19
CDR3 protein: CASSGGTTTDTQYF
CDR3 DNA: TGTGCCAGTAGTGGAGGGACTACCACAGATACGCAGTATTTT

D gene: -
J gene: TRBJ1-5
CDR3 length: 12
clone size: -
V gene: TRBV21-1
CDR3 protein: CAQVQGNQPQHF
CDR3 DNA: TGTGCTCAGGTACAGGGCAATCAGCCCCAGCATTTT

D gene: -
J gene: TRBJ1-5
CDR3 length: 15
clone size: -
V gene: TRBV5-1
CDR3 protein: CASSLEGGPNQPQHF
CDR3 DNA: TGCGCCAGCAGCTTGGAGGGGGGTCCCAATCAGCCCCAGCATTTT

D gene: -
J gene: TRBJ1-3
CDR3 length: 13
clone size: -
V gene: TRBV6-5
CDR3 protein: CASSRRVGNTIYF
CDR3 DNA: TGTGCCAGCAGTCGGCGGGTTGGAAACACCATATATTTT

D gene: TRBD2
J gene: TRBJ2-5
CDR3 length: 16
clone size: -
V gene: TRBV29-1
CDR3 protein: CSGGAYGLADGETQYF
CDR3 DNA: TGCAGCGGGGGGGCGTATGGACTAGCGGATGGGGAGACCCAGTACTTC

D gene: -
J gene: TRBJ1-6
CDR3 length: 13
clone size: few
V gene: TRBV7-2
CDR3 protein: CASSYRRNSPLHF
CDR3 DNA: TGTGCCAGCAGCTACAGGAGGAATTCACCCCTCCACTTT

D gene: -
J gene: TRBJ1-1
CDR3 length: 16
clone size: -
V gene: TRBV18
CDR3 protein: CASSPGRIRGHTEAFF
CDR3 DNA: TGTGCCAGCTCACCAGGAAGAATTCGGGGACACACTGAAGCTTTCTTT

D gene: TRBD2
J gene: TRBJ2-5
CDR3 length: 15
clone size: -
V gene: TRBV11-1
CDR3 protein: CASSLVLAGIETQYF
CDR3 DNA: TGTGCCAGCAGCTTAGTACTAGCGGGGATAGAGACCCAGTACTTC

D gene: -
J gene: TRBJ1-2
CDR3 length: 13
clone size: -
V gene: TRBV5-1
CDR3 protein: CASSLDVNYGYTF
CDR3 DNA: TGCGCCAGCAGCTTGGACGTTAACTATGGCTACACCTTC

D gene: -
J gene: TRBJ2-5
CDR3 length: 14
clone size: few
V gene: TRBV24-1
CDR3 protein: CATSTGSYQETQYF
CDR3 DNA: TGTGCCACCAGTACAGGCTCTTACCAAGAGACCCAGTACTTC

D gene: -
J gene: TRBJ2-5
CDR3 length: 16
clone size: -
V gene: TRBV4-1
CDR3 protein: CASSPNPGAKEETQYF
CDR3 DNA: TGCGCCAGCAGCCCCAATCCGGGGGCCAAGGAAGAGACCCAGTACTTC

D gene: TRBD2
J gene: TRBJ2-1
CDR3 length: 14
clone size: -
V gene: TRBV5-1
CDR3 protein: CASRGLAGGNEQFF
CDR3 DNA: TGCGCCAGCAGGGGACTAGCGGGGGGGAATGAGCAGTTCTTC

D gene: -
J gene: TRBJ2-2
CDR3 length: 15
clone size: once
V gene: TRBV28
CDR3 protein: CASSLYQRRTGELFF
CDR3 DNA: TGTGCCAGCAGTTTGTACCAAAGAAGGACCGGGGAGCTGTTTTTT